This T cell receptor beta chain was captured in a study of blood T cell repertoires in COVID-19. About the research overall: COVID-19 samples from acute and convalescent phases originated in the United States, Italy and Spain. T cells, B-cell-depleted T cells, or PBMCs supplied cDNA or gDNA.

Per the study methods: Reference gene primers were amplified, and this amplification served to estimate nucleated cell counts. Produced via immunoSEQ multiplex PCR; TCRdb's table is partial and in-frame only. The V and J calls and clone size come from that table; D and trimming were worked out from the DNA. The data hold roughly 250,000 clones, with around 82% observed a single time. Sequenced: peripheral blood. This receptor was obtained from a woman of 80 years or more with active or convalescent COVID-19.

The CDR3 sequence is CASSEWGRGSGNTIYF. CDR3 bases: TGTGCCAGCAGTGAATGGGGCAGGGGCTCTGGAAACACCATATATTTT. The chain employs TRBV25-1 and TRBJ1-3; tentatively, D is TRBD1 (6 bases). Germline values: CDR1 MGHDK, CDR2 SYGVNS. The CDR3 is made up of 16 amino acids. V lost 1 base, J lost 0 bases, and 10 bases lay in between.